The T cell receptor (beta chain) described here comes from a study of a mutant IDH1 vaccine in newly diagnosed glioma. Study information: Visit V12 happened at week 35; visit V13 happened at week 47.

There are 12 residues in the CDR3. Germline V gives CDR1 MNHEY, CDR2 SVGAGI. Trimming stripped 5 bases from V and 6 bases from J, with 11 bases between. Time point noted: week 47, end of study. Topical imiquimod accompanied each vaccine dose, which consisted of 300 ug of mutant IDH1 20-mer peptide. This clone was seen just once. The antigen remains unidentified. Here immunoSEQ multiplex PCR was the method, and the copy in TCRdb shows in-frame clones only, minus some. The top ten clones hold about 4% of a sample with approximately 58,000 clones, roughly 80% of them seen once. The chain recombines TRBV6-5 with TRBJ2-7; possibly TRBD2 for D (6 bases). Sequencing used PBMCs, obtained from a glioma patient whose treatment included an IDH1 peptide vaccine. The sequence was obtained from a man aged 25-45 years with glioma. The CDR3 DNA reads as TGTGCCAGCAGTGGAGGGTACGGCGAGCAGTACTTC. It yields the protein CASSGGYGEQYF.